The TCR beta chain described here comes from a study of blood T cells in healthy people across ages. In each sample, at least 6.5 million PBMCs were isolated. A sample-barcoded 5' primer and a J-beta primer mix were used in a second PCR of roughly 7 to 11 cycles. TCRdb reprocessed the 5' RACE reads via MiXCR and lists one record per CDR3 protein. The sample has fewer than 2,000,000 distinct CDR3 sequences, about 39% seen once. This clonotype occurred a few times. CDR3 length: 16 amino acids. Germline assignment: CDR1 LGHNA and CDR2 YSLEER. J lost 5 bases, V lost 1 base, and 10 bases had no gene match. The receptor was isolated from a human donor in good health. The sequenced material came from blood. The chain recombines TRBV4-3 with TRBJ2-5, with 7 bases lining up with TRBD1. The CDR3 region is CASSQVGTGVVETQYF. The CDR3 DNA sequence: TGCGCCAGCAGCCAAGTTGGAACAGGGGTTGTTGAGACCCAGTACTTC.